This section outlines one T cell receptor beta chain sequence together with its context. This sample is part of a study of blood T cell repertoires in COVID-19. Study information: COVID-19 samples collected from the United States, Italy and Spain covered acute and convalescent phases. PBMCs, B-cell-depleted T cells, or T cells provided the cDNA or gDNA that made up the material.

The authors' processing: Amplification from reference gene primers served as the basis for estimated nucleated cell counts. TCRdb's copy holds only in-frame clones and misses some; the assay was immunoSEQ multiplex PCR. V and J calls and clone size are copied from that table; D and trimming were computed from the DNA. The sample lists about 250,000 clones, 87% seen once, with around 3% in the top ten. The CDR3 extends over 18 amino acids. CDR1 and CDR2 from the germline V gene are KGHSH and LQKENI. Trimming removed 3 bases from V and 0 bases from J; junction bases left unmatched: 8. The V gene is TRBV18, the J gene TRBJ2-1; TRBD2 agrees at 10 bases. The sample comprised peripheral blood. The TCR comes from a man younger than 30 with active or convalescent COVID-19. This CDR3 is CASSPLGLAKISYNEQFF. CDR3 DNA sequence: TGTGCCAGCTCACCCCTGGGACTAGCGAAAATCTCCTACAATGAGCAGTTCTTC. The variable domain in full, completed from reference TRBV18 and TRBJ2-1, reads NAGVMQNPRHLVRRRGQEARLRCSPMKGHSHVYWYRQLPEEGLKFMVYLQKENIIDESGMPKERFSAEFPKEGPSILRIQQVVRGDSAAYFCASSPLGLAKISYNEQFFGPGTRLTVL.